This entry features one T cell receptor beta chain sequence. No antigen is known for it. Assay: immunoSEQ multiplex PCR; the TCRdb copy retains only in-frame clones and omits some. The data hold 150,000 to 200,000 clones, with more than 85% observed a single time. The sample comes from a study of T cell responses to AZD1222 COVID-19 vaccine. Germline-derived CDR1 and CDR2 are SGHDN and FVKESK. Unmatched junction bases numbered 11, after V lost 0 bases and J lost 10 bases. This CDR3 has 17 amino acids. Points from the study as a whole: An increase in Spike-specific TCR breadth and depth was observed after two AZD1222 doses.

The specimen was peripheral blood, collected 28 days after the second AZD1222 dose. This receptor was identified in an adult who received the AZD1222 COVID-19 vaccine. This chain links TRBV14 with TRBJ1-6; 8 bases match TRBD1. CDR3 region: CASSQEFRTGNVSPLHF. CDR3 nucleotides: TGTGCCAGCAGCCAAGAATTTCGGACAGGGAATGTCTCACCCCTCCACTTT.